The text below deals with one TCR beta chain. The antigen is not known. The sample is drawn from a study of T cell responses to AZD1222 COVID-19 vaccine. Study-level background: The study pooled second doses at about 4 or about 12 weeks.

Data came from immunoSEQ multiplex PCR; TCRdb stores just in-frame clones and leaves some out. The sample consists of 120,000 or so clones, 70% to 90% of them appearing once. Study conclusions and caveats: Only five to seven AZD1222 recipients tested seropositive at baseline.

Deletions cut 4 bases from V and 7 bases from J, with 10 bases between. The CDR3 spans 12 residues. The starting material was peripheral blood, obtained on day 0 of AZD1222 vaccination. This chain links TRBV12-3 or TRBV12-4 with TRBJ1-1; no clear D gene. The clonotype originates from an adult in good health. The CDR3 coding sequence is TGTGCCAGCAGTTGGACCCCAGGTGAAGCTTTCTTT. This gives the protein CASSWTPGEAFF.